The next 14 T cell receptor beta chains were all read from a single sample in a study of blood T cell repertoires in COVID-19. The protocol was immunoSEQ multiplex PCR, while the TCRdb copy is restricted to in-frame clones and leaves out a portion. In the table there are 150,000 or so clones, 80% to 90% of which are singletons. The sequencing input was peripheral blood. The receptors originated from a woman in her 70s with acute or convalescent COVID-19.

The chain is built from TRBV4-2 and TRBJ2-5; TRBD2 matches at 8 bases. The CDR3 runs to 16 residues. Per the germline V gene, CDR1 is LGHNA and CDR2 is YNFKEQ. J gave up 4 bases and V 0 bases, and 7 bases lay outside the gene matches. CDR3 in DNA: TGTGCCAGCAGCCAAGATGGGACTAGTCTTATAGAGACCCAGTACTTC. Residues: CASSQDGTSLIETQYF.

J is TRBJ2-1 and V is TRBV10-2; weak D call: TRBD2 (5 bases). The CDR3 totals 16 residues. The V gene's germline CDR1 is WSHSY and CDR2 SAAADI. V gave up 3 bases and J gave up 2 bases, with 14 bases separating them. Written as DNA, the CDR3 is TGCGCCAGCAGTGAACCCGCGGGTCAGCCCTACAATGAGCAGTTCTTC. Its translation is CASSEPAGQPYNEQFF.

The chain is built from TRBV20-1 and TRBJ1-5, with 9 bases matching TRBD1. The germline gives CDR1 DFQATT, CDR2 SNEGSKA (reference sequence). V lost 3 bases, J lost 0 bases, and 9 bases stayed unmatched. The CDR3 length is 17 residues. The DNA of the CDR3 is TGCAGTGCTAGTTGGGGACAGGGCTTCTATAGCAATCAGCCCCAGCATTTT. Its protein is CSASWGQGFYSNQPQHF.

The chain couples TRBV5-6 to TRBJ2-3; TRBD2 agrees at 7 bases. V lost 0 bases, J lost 1 base, and 5 bases stayed unmatched. This CDR3 has 16 residues. Germline V gives CDR1 SGHDT, CDR2 YYEEEE. CDR3 in amino acids: CASSLVRGRGTDTQYF. The DNA for the CDR3 is TGTGCCAGCAGCTTGGTACGGGGGAGGGGCACAGATACGCAGTATTTT. Using reference TRBV5-6 and TRBJ2-3 for the parts outside the CDR3, the full variable domain is DAGVTQSPTHLIKTRGQQVTLRCSPKSGHDTVSWYQQALGQGPQFIFQYYEEEERQRGNFPDRFSGHQFPNYSSELNVNALLLGDSALYLCASSLVRGRGTDTQYFGPGTRLTVL.

This chain links TRBV29-1 with TRBJ1-3; 8 bases agree with TRBD1. The V segment lost 6 bases and the J segment 2 bases; nucleotides outside the gene matches: 6. The CDR3 has 14 residues. Germline CDR1 and CDR2: SQVTM and ANQGSEA. The CDR3 loop is CSVATGEAGNTIYF. The CDR3 DNA reads as TGCAGCGTCGCGACAGGGGAGGCTGGAAACACCATATATTTT.

The chain uses TRBV11-2 and TRBJ2-3; TRBD2 agrees at 12 bases. Germline V gene lookup returns CDR1 SGHAT and CDR2 FQNNGV. V gave up 3 bases and J gave up 2 bases; unmatched junction bases: 6. The CDR3 covers 17 residues. DNA of the CDR3: TGTGCCAGCAGCTTCACTAGCGGGGGGTACTCCACAGATACGCAGTATTTT. It translates to CASSFTSGGYSTDTQYF. The variable domain in full, with the rest retrieved from reference TRBV11-2 and TRBJ2-3, is EAGVAQSPRYKIIEKRQSVAFWCNPISGHATLYWYQQILGQGPKLLIQFQNNGVVDDSQLPKDRFSAERLKGVDSTLKIQPAKLEDSAVYLCASSFTSGGYSTDTQYFGPGTRLTVL.

The CDR3 is CASSIFRGTQETQYF. The CDR3 DNA is TGTGCCAGTAGTATCTTCCGGGGAACGCAAGAGACCCAGTACTTC. This chain links TRBV19 with TRBJ2-5, with D perhaps matching TRBD2 (5 bases). Trimming took off 3 bases at V and 2 bases at J, with 13 bases between the two ends. The CDR3 totals 15 residues. Germline CDR1 reads LNHDA; CDR2 reads SQIVND (reference sequence).

V usage is TRBV11-2 and J usage is TRBJ2-3, with TRBD2 matching over 7 bases. The V gene end was trimmed by 5 bases and the J gene end by 1 base; junction bases not matched to a gene: 9. Per germline, CDR1 SGHAT and CDR2 FQNNGV. This CDR3 spans 16 amino acids. The CDR3 reads CASSESLAPGTDTQYF. For the CDR3, the DNA is TGTGCCAGCAGCGAATCACTAGCGCCGGGCACAGATACGCAGTATTTT. Variable domain in full (rest from reference TRBV11-2 and TRBJ2-3): EAGVAQSPRYKIIEKRQSVAFWCNPISGHATLYWYQQILGQGPKLLIQFQNNGVVDDSQLPKDRFSAERLKGVDSTLKIQPAKLEDSAVYLCASSESLAPGTDTQYFGPGTRLTVL.

This chain links TRBV6-6 with TRBJ1-1; D might be TRBD1 (5 bases). With 6 bases removed from V and 4 bases from J, the gap between germline ends came to 12 bases. In germline, CDR1 is MNHNY, CDR2 SVGAGI (reference sequence). The length of the CDR3 is 13 residues. CDR3 amino acids: CASSPTGGTEAFF. The CDR3 DNA reads as TGTGCCAGCAGCCCTACCGGGGGCACTGAAGCTTTCTTT.

The chain recombines TRBV5-5 with TRBJ1-2, with D possibly matching TRBD1 (5 bases). The V end lost 4 bases, the J end lost 6 bases, and 22 bases lay between the germline ends. Germline CDR1 reads SGHKS; CDR2 reads YYEKEE (reference sequence). This CDR3 has 16 residues. The CDR3 loop reads CASSPRYSDKIHGYTF. CDR3 bases: TGTGCCAGCAGCCCCCGCTATTCGGACAAAATCCATGGCTACACCTTC.

V gene TRBV6-6 combines with J gene TRBJ1-2, with 12 nucleotides matching TRBD1. Trimming took 5 bases from V and 4 from J; bases not matched to a gene: 14. This CDR3 comprises 18 residues. Germline values: CDR1 MNHNY, CDR2 SVGAGI (reference sequence). The CDR3 region is CASSQIGTGGYTFYGYTF. The CDR3 region has the DNA TGTGCCAGCAGTCAGATCGGGACAGGGGGCTATACATTCTATGGCTACACCTTC.

The chain couples TRBV6-2 or TRBV6-3 to TRBJ2-3, with 7 bases identical to TRBD1. The CDR3 contains 14 residues. Germline loops: CDR1 MNHEY, CDR2 SVGEGT. V lost 4 bases to trimming and J lost 1 base; unmatched junction nucleotides: 2. CDR3 bases: TGTGCCAGCAGTTTAGGACAGGGCACAGATACGCAGTATTTT. This codes for CASSLGQGTDTQYF.

This clone was detected only once. This rearrangement joins TRBV7-8 to TRBJ1-1, with D tentatively TRBD1 (6 bases). Germline V gives CDR1 SGHVS, CDR2 FQNEAQ. V lost 5 bases and J 4 bases, leaving 17 bases between the germline ends. This CDR3 region has 15 residues. CDR3 bases: TGTGCCAGCAGCCCAGAAGTGGGGGGGCCCACTGAAGCTTTCTTT. Translating it yields CASSPEVGGPTEAFF.

The chain carries TRBV2 and TRBJ2-7; D is unresolved. The CDR3 contains 13 residues. The V and J ends lost 7 bases and 0 bases respectively, with 10 bases between them. Germline V gene sequence: CDR1 SNHLY, CDR2 FYNNEI. CDR3 in amino acids: CASKGASSYEQYF. CDR3 bases: TGTGCCAGCAAAGGAGCCTCCTCCTACGAGCAGTACTTC. Variable domain in full (rest from reference TRBV2 and TRBJ2-7): EPEVTQTPSHQVTQMGQEVILRCVPISNHLYFYWYRQILGQKVEFLVSFYNNEISEKSEIFDDQFSVERPDGSNFTLKIRSTKLEDSAMYFCASKGASSYEQYFGPGTRLTVT.